This T cell receptor (beta chain) was observed in a study of shared clonotypes between healthy human individuals. Findings and limits, study-wide: What naive subsets generally showed was a larger estimated richness than memory subsets showed.

CD45RO-negative, CCR7-positively selected cells formed the naive CD8 fraction, excluding terminally differentiated effector memory CD45RA+ cells. The CDR3 has 16 amino acids. The V segment lost 5 bases and the J segment 6 bases; nucleotides outside the gene matches: 10. Per germline, CDR1 SGHVS and CDR2 FQNEAQ. This clone was counted once. Its antigen is not identified. The assay ran at deep level. Each PCR replicate from the sorted subsets contained 200 to 250 ng DNA, which is about 31,000 T cell genomes. Produced via immunoSEQ multiplex PCR; TCRdb's table is partial and in-frame only. The data show about 800,000 clones, around 96% seen once.

The source material was naive CD8+ T cells sorted from blood. This receptor was identified in a man aged 25 to 45 in good health. This chain links TRBV7-8 with TRBJ2-1, with TRBD2 matching 10 bases. The CDR3 DNA sequence: TGTGCCAGCAGCATTCATCTAGCGGGAGTTGCCAATGAGCAGTTCTTC. Protein product: CASSIHLAGVANEQFF.